This note documents a single TCR beta chain sequence. The antigen is not known. These data belong to a study of CD8+ T cells in alopecia areata. Findings of the study overall: Lesional scalp, notably in alopecia totalis/universalis, had clonality above that of normal scalp. The study also sequences resident alphabeta T cells of normal skin in scalp samples.

Per the germline V gene, CDR1 is LNHNV and CDR2 is YYDKDF (reference sequence). V was clipped by 3 bases and J by 3 bases, with 5 bases between them. The CDR3 contains 13 residues. The sequencing template was cDNA reverse transcribed from extracted RNA. Sequencing was performed with immunoSEQ multiplex PCR; in TCRdb, only in-frame clones are kept and a portion is missing. The repertoire holds 100,000 to 150,000 clones, with 55% to 65% as singletons. The receptor was derived from a human donor in good health. The rearrangement links TRBV15 to TRBJ2-2; no clear D gene. Sample: CD4+ T cells sorted from blood. CDR3 region: CATSSPYTGELFF. The DNA for the CDR3 is TGTGCCACCAGCAGCCCATACACCGGGGAGCTGTTTTTT.